This T cell receptor beta chain is drawn from a study of blood T cells in healthy people across ages (dated by TCRdb to between 2015 and 2017). In the study overall: In model experiments, roughly one uniquely barcoded TCR beta cDNA molecule per two T cells was captured by template switching. The study measured age-related changes in TCR beta repertoire diversity using deep sequencing normalized with unique cDNA molecular identifiers. The donors were divided into four age groups: young (average around 17 years), middle-aged (approximately 41), aged (approximately 62) and long-lived (about 84). Two additional independent replicas of 1 million unique cDNA reads from the same blood draw were analyzed for two donors (one aged 18 to 30 and one aged 80 or older). What the research found in general, with its limitations: The long-lived group showed more naive CD4+ T cells, fewer expanded clones and increased TCR diversity than the aged group, suggesting age selection. Bulk unsorted PBMC profiling prevented conclusive comparison of naive and antigen-experienced compartments. There was a strong correlation between observed TCR beta diversity and the percentage of naive T cells measured by flow cytometry. Observed TCR beta diversity per million T cells fell roughly linearly with age, and a significant reduction was already apparent by age about 38. Estimates of total diversity based on one million sequenced T cells were regarded as lower bounds and as underestimates. The CMV infection status of donors was not known, potentially confounding age-related changes in expanded clonotypes.

Receptors were amplified or captured by 5' RACE. The instrument was an Illumina HiSeq 2500. A second PCR of roughly 6 to 11 cycles was run with a J-beta primer mix and a sample-barcoded 5' primer. A template-switch 5' adaptor carrying 12 random nucleotides introduced a unique molecular identifier onto each TCR beta cDNA molecule. Each sample yielded at least 3 million CDR3-containing paired-end reads. First-strand cDNA synthesis was performed from all RNA using the Mint cDNA synthesis kit, with priming by a TRBC-specific oligonucleotide. Following uracil-DNA glycosylase treatment, all cDNA underwent a first 18-cycle PCR with the universal primers M1SS and BC2_uni_R. Processing in the source paper ran as follows. For normalization, 1 million high-quality reads were randomly selected from each sample, with every read carrying a distinct molecular identifier. Instead of being binned into consensus sequences, reads that shared molecular identifiers were thrown out. CDR3 identification, clonotype clustering and error correction used MiTCR with a Q25 quality threshold and the strictest error-elimination algorithm. Lower-bound total TCR beta diversity was estimated with a nonparametric unseen species model using Euler transformation. TCRdb trimmed the raw reads at Q25, called clones with MiXCR and kept productive beta chains. CDR3 protein sequences are deduplicated, and each keeps its most common genes and DNA. TCRdb's processing, not the authors', yielded these V and J calls. This sample holds roughly 800,000 distinct CDR3 sequences; 20% to 25% were observed only once. In total, the top ten clones hold 9.4% of the sample.

The donors were roughly 39 Caucasian individuals from Russia, aged 6 to 90 years, who were systemically healthy. Each donor gave ten milliliters of peripheral blood, collected into EDTA-treated Vacutainer tubes. PBMCs were isolated by Ficoll-Paque density-gradient centrifugation, with at least 6 million obtained per sample. Trizol reagent was used to extract total RNA from PBMCs, with at least 5 micrograms per sample. The percentages of naive CD45RAhigh/CD27high T cells were determined by flow cytometry on a PBMC aliquot from every donor. CDR1 and CDR2 were assigned from the germline V gene as ENHRY and SYGVKD. Counted from cysteine to phenylalanine, this CDR3 has 13 amino acids. Only CDR3 DNA is held: 39 bases, read in frame from base 1. For this clonotype: The antigen it binds to is not known. No clone much larger than this one lies a single base away; base qualities are absent.

Separately, the same data were catalogued under a study of T cells of mothers and their children. Per that second paper: Donors were nine systemically healthy Caucasian individuals: three mothers and their six children. cDNA synthesis consumed the entire amount of extracted RNA, loaded at 1.5 ug RNA in each 15 ul reaction. In the second PCR, sample barcodes and 2-4 random nucleotides were introduced via the M1S primer. Over 10 million TCR beta CDR3 reads came from each mother, compared with about 3 million reads from each child. Thymic selection shapes the output of TCR recombination in a similar way in related and unrelated pairs, and inherited differences have a minor effect. Related mother-child pairs always showed normalized repertoire overlap that was slightly higher than in unrelated mother-child pairs, though the difference was never significant. With a sensitivity of approximately 100 clones per million clonotypes, no persistent microchimeric T cell clones were detected. The study used deep NGS to compare TCR beta repertoires of mothers and children, seeking features distinguishing related mother-child pairs from unrelated individuals. The mean age was 40 +/- 4 years for the mothers and about 12 +/- 4 years for the children. After adapter ligation was performed with NEBNext reagents, the libraries were sequenced on an Illumina HiSeq 2000 with 100+100 nt paired-end reads. To prevent cross-contamination, the mother and child libraries were prepared one month apart and sequenced in separate runs. Each donor had between roughly 500,000 and 2,100,000 distinct TCR beta clonotypes identified. Naive TCR beta clonotypes were estimated from low-frequency clonotypes matched to each donor's FACS-determined naive share, without sorting.

The source of this sequence is a boy between 10 and 17 years old in good health. This chain is built from TRBV10-3 and TRBJ2-5; 5 matching bases give a weak D call of TRBD2. Matching the DNA end better, TRBJ2-1 makes the J call doubtful. The sample consisted of blood. The CDR3 has the sequence CAITSLGYNEQFF. The nucleotides read TGTGCCATCACTAGCTTGGGCTACAATGAGCAGTTCTTC.